These 10 T cell receptor beta chains were all obtained from the same sample, sequenced in a study of T cell responses to AZD1222 COVID-19 vaccine. Measured with immunoSEQ multiplex PCR; TCRdb has only the in-frame clones, and not every one. The sample carries about 150,000 clones, 92% recorded once. The sample consisted of peripheral blood, taken 28 days after the second AZD1222 dose. The receptors stem from an adult who received the AZD1222 COVID-19 vaccine.

This chain uses TRBV28 with TRBJ1-5; 12 bases are a match to TRBD1. The V gene's germline CDR1 is MDHEN and CDR2 SYDVKM. There are 15 residues in the CDR3. J gave up 6 bases and V 6 bases, and 6 bases lay outside the gene matches. CDR3 region: CASSPRDRGLQPQHF. CDR3 nucleotide sequence: TGTGCCAGCAGCCCCCGGGACAGGGGGCTTCAGCCCCAGCATTTT.

The V call is TRBV14, the J call TRBJ2-1; 7 bases are shared with TRBD2. After removal of 0 bases from V and 2 bases from J, the junction contained 4 bases not matched to a gene. The CDR3 sequence is 16 residues long. CDR1 SGHDN and CDR2 FVKESK come from the germline V gene. CDR3 bases: TGTGCCAGCAGCCAAGATCCTCGGGGGGCCTACAATGAGCAGTTCTTC. It encodes CASSQDPRGAYNEQFF. Variable domain in full (rest from reference TRBV14 and TRBJ2-1): EAGVTQFPSHSVIEKGQTVTLRCDPISGHDNLYWYRRVMGKEIKFLLHFVKESKQDESGMPNNRFLAERTGGTYSTLKVQPAELEDSGVYFCASSQDPRGAYNEQFFGPGTRLTVL.

The chain employs TRBV3-1 (or the pseudogene TRBV3-2) and TRBJ2-1; D may be TRBD1 (6 bases). Trimming took off 1 base at V and 9 bases at J, with 13 bases between the two ends. Germline CDR1 is LGHDT and CDR2 is YNNKEL (reference sequence). The CDR3 runs 14 residues. The CDR3 DNA sequence: TGTGCCAGCAGCCAAGTTTCCAGGGGACCTGAGCAGTTCTTC. Amino acids: CASSQVSRGPEQFF.

The V call is TRBV10-2, the J call TRBJ2-7, with 14 bases aligning to TRBD2. Looked up from germline, CDR1 is WSHSY and CDR2 is SAAADI. The CDR3 has 18 amino acids. V was pared by 6 bases and J by 3 bases, with 13 bases of the junction left unmatched. Written as DNA, the CDR3 is TGCGCCAGCAGGGTTGGACTAGCGGGAGGAAAAGTCAGCTACGAGCAGTACTTC. It is translated as CASRVGLAGGKVSYEQYF.

This clone was observed a few times. The chain uses TRBV6-1 and TRBJ2-7; TRBD2 matches 8 bases. The CDR3 has 15 amino acids. Trimming removed 3 bases from V and 5 bases from J; junction bases left unmatched: 9. Germline V gene data show CDR1 as MNHNS and CDR2 as SASEGT. The CDR3 protein is CASSEQPGGFHEQYF. For the CDR3, the DNA is TGTGCCAGCAGTGAGCAGCCGGGAGGGTTCCACGAGCAGTACTTC.

The J gene is TRBJ2-1, the V gene TRBV24-1; 11 nucleotides line up with TRBD2. With 3 bases clipped from V and 9 bases from J, the junction kept 3 bases outside the gene matches. The germline V gene encodes CDR1 KGHDR and CDR2 SFDVKD. This CDR3 has 14 residues. The CDR3 DNA reads as TGTGCCACCAGTGATGTTCTAGCGGGAGGTGAGCAGTTCTTC. This encodes CATSDVLAGGEQFF.

The CDR3 DNA reads as TGCAGTGCCTTACTAAGGAGTGAAGCTTTCTTT. It is translated as CSALLRSEAFF. The rearrangement uses TRBV20-1 and TRBJ1-1, with D unclear. Trimming removed 6 bases at V and 7 bases at J, with 12 bases between. This CDR3 region has 11 residues. The germline gives CDR1 DFQATT, CDR2 SNEGSKA (reference sequence).

V and J are TRBV28 and TRBJ1-4, with D possibly being TRBD1 (6 bases). The CDR3 has 16 residues. Germline CDR1 reads MDHEN; CDR2 reads SYDVKM. Trimming left V 7 bases short and J 7 bases short, with 22 bases between. The CDR3 nucleotides are TGTGCCAGCACCACTTATCGGACAGCGGGCGGTGAAAAACTGTTTTTT. Translation: CASTTYRTAGGEKLFF.

The chain uses TRBV7-6 and TRBJ2-1; 8 bases line up with TRBD1. The junction had 7 bases not matched to a gene; V was cut back by 3 bases and J by 0 bases. The CDR3 is made up of 17 amino acids. Germline loops: CDR1 SGHVS, CDR2 FNYEAQ. DNA of the CDR3: TGTGCCAGCAGCTTCGTGACAGGGGACAGCTCCTACAATGAGCAGTTCTTC. It specifies CASSFVTGDSSYNEQFF.

The chain links TRBV27 to TRBJ2-7; TRBD1 matches 9 bases. The germline V gene has CDR1 MNHEY and CDR2 SMNVEV (reference sequence). The CDR3 is made up of 14 amino acids. The J segment lost 5 bases and the V segment lost 2 bases, leaving 4 bases of the junction unmatched. CDR3: CASSLGDRANEQYF. The CDR3 nucleotides read TGTGCCAGCAGTTTAGGGGACAGGGCCAACGAGCAGTACTTC.